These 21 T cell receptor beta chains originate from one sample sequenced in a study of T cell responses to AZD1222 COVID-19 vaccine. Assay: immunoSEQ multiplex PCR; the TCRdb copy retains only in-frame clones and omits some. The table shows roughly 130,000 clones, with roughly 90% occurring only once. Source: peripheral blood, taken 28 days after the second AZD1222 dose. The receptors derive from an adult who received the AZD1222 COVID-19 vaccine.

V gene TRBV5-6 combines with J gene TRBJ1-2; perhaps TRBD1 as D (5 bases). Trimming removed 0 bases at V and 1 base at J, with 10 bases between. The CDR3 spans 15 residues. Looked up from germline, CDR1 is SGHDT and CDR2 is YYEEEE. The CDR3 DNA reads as TGTGCCAGCAGCTTGGGAGCAGGGTATAACTATGGCTACACCTTC. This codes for CASSLGAGYNYGYTF.

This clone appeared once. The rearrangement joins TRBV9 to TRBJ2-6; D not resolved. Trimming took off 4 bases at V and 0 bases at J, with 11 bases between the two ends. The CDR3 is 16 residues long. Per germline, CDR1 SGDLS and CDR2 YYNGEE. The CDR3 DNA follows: TGTGCCAGCAGCTTTACAGCGCACTCTGGGGCCAACGTCCTGACTTTC. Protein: CASSFTAHSGANVLTF.

CDR3 residues: CAWFYRVFSSYNSPLHF. In DNA form, the CDR3 reads TGTGCCTGGTTTTACAGGGTCTTTTCCTCCTATAATTCACCCCTCCACTTT. The chain has TRBV30 and TRBJ1-6, with D tentatively TRBD1 (6 bases). V was shortened by 5 bases and J by 0 bases, with 17 bases between the two germline ends. The CDR3 has 17 residues. Germline V CDR1 and CDR2: GTSNPN, SVGIG (reference sequence).

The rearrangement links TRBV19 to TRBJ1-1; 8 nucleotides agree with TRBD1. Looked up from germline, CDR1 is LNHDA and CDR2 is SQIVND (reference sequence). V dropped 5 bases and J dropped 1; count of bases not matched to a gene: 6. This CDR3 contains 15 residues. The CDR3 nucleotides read TGTGCCAGTAGTCAGGGAGGGACAGGGAACACTGAAGCTTTCTTT. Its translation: CASSQGGTGNTEAFF.

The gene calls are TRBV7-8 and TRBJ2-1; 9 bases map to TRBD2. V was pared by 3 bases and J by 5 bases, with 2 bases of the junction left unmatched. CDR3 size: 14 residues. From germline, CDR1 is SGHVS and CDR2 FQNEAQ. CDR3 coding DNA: TGTGCCAGCAGCTTTGCTAGCGGGAACAATGAGCAGTTCTTC. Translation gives CASSFASGNNEQFF.

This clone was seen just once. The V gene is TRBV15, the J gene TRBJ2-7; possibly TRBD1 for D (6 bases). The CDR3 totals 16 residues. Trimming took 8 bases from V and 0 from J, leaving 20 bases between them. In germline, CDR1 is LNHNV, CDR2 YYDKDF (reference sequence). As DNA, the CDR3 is TGTGCCACCCAACTCCGGGACATCCAAAACTCCTACGAGCAGTACTTC. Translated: CATQLRDIQNSYEQYF. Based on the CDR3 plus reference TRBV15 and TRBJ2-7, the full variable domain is DAMVIQNPRYQVTQFGKPVTLSCSQTLNHNVMYWYQQKSSQAPKLLFHYYDKDFNNEADTPDNFQSRRPNTSFCFLDIRSPGLGDTAMYLCATQLRDIQNSYEQYFGPGTRLTVT.

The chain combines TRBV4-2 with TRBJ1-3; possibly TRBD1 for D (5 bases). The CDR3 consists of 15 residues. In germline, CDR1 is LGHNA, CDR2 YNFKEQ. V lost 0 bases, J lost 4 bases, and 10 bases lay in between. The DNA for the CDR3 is TGTGCCAGCAGCCAAGATTTGGGGGACGGAAACACCATATATTTT. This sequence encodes CASSQDLGDGNTIYF.

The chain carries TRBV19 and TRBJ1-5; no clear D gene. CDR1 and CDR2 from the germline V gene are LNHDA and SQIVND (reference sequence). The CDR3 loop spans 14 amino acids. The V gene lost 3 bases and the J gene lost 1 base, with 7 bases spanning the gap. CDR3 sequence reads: CASSMRASNQPQHF. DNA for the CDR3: TGTGCCAGTAGTATGAGGGCAAGCAATCAGCCCCAGCATTTT. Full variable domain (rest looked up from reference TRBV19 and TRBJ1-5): DGGITQSPKYLFRKEGQNVTLSCEQNLNHDAMYWYRQDPGQGLRLIYYSQIVNDFQKGDIAEGYSVSREKKESFPLTVTSAQKNPTAFYLCASSMRASNQPQHFGDGTRLSIL.

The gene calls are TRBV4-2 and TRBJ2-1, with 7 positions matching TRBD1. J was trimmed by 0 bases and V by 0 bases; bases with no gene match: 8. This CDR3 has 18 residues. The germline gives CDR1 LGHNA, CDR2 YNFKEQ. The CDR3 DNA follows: TGTGCCAGCAGCCAAGACCCCATCCGGGACAGCTCCTACAATGAGCAGTTCTTC. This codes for CASSQDPIRDSSYNEQFF.

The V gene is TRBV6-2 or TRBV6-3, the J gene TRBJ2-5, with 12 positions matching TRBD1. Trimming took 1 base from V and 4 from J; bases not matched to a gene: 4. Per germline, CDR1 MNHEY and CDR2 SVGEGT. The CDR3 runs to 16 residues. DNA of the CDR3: TGTGCCAGCAGTTACTGGGGACAGGGGGCCGGAGAGACCCAGTACTTC. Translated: CASSYWGQGAGETQYF.

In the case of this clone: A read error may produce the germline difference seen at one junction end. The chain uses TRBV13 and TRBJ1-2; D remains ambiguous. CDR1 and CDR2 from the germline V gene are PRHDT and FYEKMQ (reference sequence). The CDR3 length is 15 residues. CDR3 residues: CAGSITTRGSYGYTF. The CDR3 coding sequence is TGTGCCGGCAGCATCACGACAAGAGGGAGTTATGGCTACACCTTC.

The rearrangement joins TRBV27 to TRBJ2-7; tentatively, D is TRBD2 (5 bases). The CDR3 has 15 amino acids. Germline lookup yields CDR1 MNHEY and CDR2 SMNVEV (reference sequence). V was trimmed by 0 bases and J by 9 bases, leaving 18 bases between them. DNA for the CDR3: TGTGCCAGCAGTTTATCGGGCGTTTACGTGGCGGGGCAGTACTTC. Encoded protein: CASSLSGVYVAGQYF.

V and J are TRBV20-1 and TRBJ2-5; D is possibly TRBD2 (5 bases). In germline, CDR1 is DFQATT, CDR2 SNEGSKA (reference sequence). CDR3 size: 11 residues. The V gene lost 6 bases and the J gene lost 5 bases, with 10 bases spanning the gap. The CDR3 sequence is CSALRGETQYF. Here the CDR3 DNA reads TGCAGTGCCCTGAGAGGGGAGACCCAGTACTTC.

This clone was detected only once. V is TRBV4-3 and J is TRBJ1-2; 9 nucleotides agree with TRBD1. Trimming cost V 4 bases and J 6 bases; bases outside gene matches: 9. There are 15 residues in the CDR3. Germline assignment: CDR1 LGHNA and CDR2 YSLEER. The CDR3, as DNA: TGCGCCAGCAGCCGTTTACAGGGGGCTGTCAATGGCTACACCTTC. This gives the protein CASSRLQGAVNGYTF.

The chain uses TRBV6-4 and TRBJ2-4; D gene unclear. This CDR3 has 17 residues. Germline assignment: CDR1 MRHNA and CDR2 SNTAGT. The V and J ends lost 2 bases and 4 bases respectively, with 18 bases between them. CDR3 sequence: CASSDLPQTSAKNIQYF. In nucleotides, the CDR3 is TGTGCCAGCAGTGACCTACCCCAAACAAGCGCAAAAAACATTCAGTACTTC.

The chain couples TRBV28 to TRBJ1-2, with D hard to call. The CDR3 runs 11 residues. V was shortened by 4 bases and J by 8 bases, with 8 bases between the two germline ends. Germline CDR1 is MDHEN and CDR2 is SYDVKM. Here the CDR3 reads CASSSERGYTF. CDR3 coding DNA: TGTGCCAGCAGTTCGGAACGCGGCTACACCTTC.

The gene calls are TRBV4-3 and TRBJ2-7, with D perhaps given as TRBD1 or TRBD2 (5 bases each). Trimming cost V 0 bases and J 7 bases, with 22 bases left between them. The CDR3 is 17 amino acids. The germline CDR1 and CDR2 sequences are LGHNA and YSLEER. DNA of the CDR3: TGCGCCAGCAGCCAAGATCTCTCCCCGGGGACCCTACGAGAGCAGTACTTC. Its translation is CASSQDLSPGTLREQYF.

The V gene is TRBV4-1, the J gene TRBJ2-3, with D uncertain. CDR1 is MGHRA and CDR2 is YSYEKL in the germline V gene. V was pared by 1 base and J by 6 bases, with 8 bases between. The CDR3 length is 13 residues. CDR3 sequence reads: CASSQGYGDTQYF. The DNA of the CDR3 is TGCGCCAGCAGCCAAGGTTATGGCGATACGCAGTATTTT.

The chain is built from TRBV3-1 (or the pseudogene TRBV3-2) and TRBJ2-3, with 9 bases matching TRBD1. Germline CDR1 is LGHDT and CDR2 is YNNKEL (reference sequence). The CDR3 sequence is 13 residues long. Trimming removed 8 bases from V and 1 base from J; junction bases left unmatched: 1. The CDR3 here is CASGDRGTDTQYF. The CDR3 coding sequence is TGTGCCAGCGGGGACAGGGGCACAGATACGCAGTATTTT.

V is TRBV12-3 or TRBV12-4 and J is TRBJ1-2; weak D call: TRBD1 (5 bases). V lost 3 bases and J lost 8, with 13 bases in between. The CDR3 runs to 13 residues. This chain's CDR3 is CASSLSGPSGYTF. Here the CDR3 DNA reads TGTGCCAGCAGTTTGTCAGGGCCCTCGGGCTACACCTTC.

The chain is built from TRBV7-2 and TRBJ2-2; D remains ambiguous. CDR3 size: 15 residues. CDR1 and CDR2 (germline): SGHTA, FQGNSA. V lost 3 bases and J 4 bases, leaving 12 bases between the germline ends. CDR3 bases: TGTGCCAGCAGCTTGGGGTACGGGCGCACCGGGGAGCTGTTTTTT. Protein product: CASSLGYGRTGELFF. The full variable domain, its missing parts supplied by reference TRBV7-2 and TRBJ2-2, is GAGVSQSPSNKVTEKGKDVELRCDPISGHTALYWYRQSLGQGLEFLIYFQGNSAPDKSGLPSDRFSAERTGGSVSTLTIQRTQQEDSAVYLCASSLGYGRTGELFFGEGSRLTVL.